A selection of T cell receptor beta chains follows, all from one sample in a study of blood T cells in healthy people across ages. TCRdb redid the calling of the 5' RACE reads with MiXCR, one entry per CDR3 protein. The sample consists of about 800,000 distinct CDR3 sequences, approximately 25% of them appearing once. These same records also appear under a second study, on T cells of mothers and their children.

What was sequenced was blood. These receptors all stem from a boy between 10 and 17 years old in good health. The CDR3 runs from the conserved cysteine through the conserved F or W. D genes are given only for firm matches. Some rows mark clone size as missing; the rest say once, few, many or name a class of expanded clone.

clone_size j_call v_call d_call cdr3_nt cdr3_aa
- TRBJ2-6 TRBV29-1 - TGCAGCATTGCGAGGGGCTCTGGGGCCAACGTCCTGACTTTC CSIARGSGANVLTF
few TRBJ1-2 TRBV12-3/TRBV12-4 - TGTGCCAGCACCCACGAGGGACGCATCTATGGCTACACCTTC CASTHEGRIYGYTF
few TRBJ2-1 TRBV28 - TGTGCCAGCAGTTTATCGGCAGGGTACGTTTACAATGAGCAGTTCTTC CASSLSAGYVYNEQFF
many TRBJ2-4 TRBV15 - TGTGCCACCAGCAGATTCGCCCAACCACAAAACATTCAGTACTTC CATSRFAQPQNIQYF
- TRBJ2-2 TRBV20-1 TRBD2 TGCAGTGCTAGGGGACTAGCGGATAACACCGGGGAGCTGTTTTTT CSARGLADNTGELFF
- TRBJ1-2 TRBV7-3 TRBD1 TGTGCCAGCAGCTTCGCAGGGGGCAGAGGCTACACCTTC CASSFAGGRGYTF
- TRBJ2-2 TRBV4-3 - TGCGCCAGCAGCCAAGATGGCCGGGCGGCCGGGGAGCTGTTTTTT CASSQDGRAAGELFF
few TRBJ2-4 TRBV7-2 TRBD1 TGTGCCAGCAGCTTAGAGACAGGGCAGTATCTCATTCAGTACTTC CASSLETGQYLIQYF
- TRBJ2-1 TRBV29-1 TRBD2 TGCAGCGCTGCCACCGGGACTAGCATAAATGAGCAGTTCTTC CSAATGTSINEQFF
- TRBJ2-5 TRBV12-3/TRBV12-4 TRBD2 TGTGCCAGCAGGACTAGCGCCCAAGAGACCCAGTACTTC CASRTSAQETQYF
- TRBJ2-3 TRBV5-1 TRBD2 TGCGCCAGCAGACGGACTAGCGGGGGGATCGCTAGCACAGATACGCAGTATTTT CASRRTSGGIASTDTQYF
- TRBJ2-5 TRBV24-1 TRBD2 TGTGCCACCAGTGATCGACTAGCGGGAGAGACCCAGTACTTC CATSDRLAGETQYF
- TRBJ1-2 TRBV5-6 - TGTGCCAGCAGCTTATGGGGGCGAGGAGGCTACACCTTC CASSLWGRGGYTF
- TRBJ2-1 TRBV5-1 - TGCGCCAGCAGCTTGGCCGGATGGGATGAGCAGTTCTTC CASSLAGWDEQFF
few TRBJ2-1 TRBV20-1 TRBD2 TGCAGTGCTTTTGACTCGGGACTAGCGGGATTCTACAATGAGCAGTTCTTC CSAFDSGLAGFYNEQFF
few TRBJ1-2 TRBV10-3 TRBD1 TGTGCCATCAGTGAGACCACTCGACAGGGCCGAGGGTATGGCTACACCTTC CAISETTRQGRGYGYTF
few TRBJ2-1 TRBV29-1 TRBD2 TGCAGCGTCGAGGGACTAGCGGGGGGGTCAGGGTACAATGAGCAGTTCTTC CSVEGLAGGSGYNEQFF
few TRBJ2-5 TRBV12-3/TRBV12-4 TRBD2 TGTGCCAGCAGCGGTGGGGTTTTAGCGGGAGAAGAGACCCAGTACTTC CASSGGVLAGEETQYF
once TRBJ2-5 TRBV19 TRBD2 TGTGCCAGTAGTCCCCAAGGGACTAGGTCTCAAGAGACCCAGTACTTC CASSPQGTRSQETQYF
- TRBJ2-3 TRBV7-7 TRBD1 TGTGCTGGCAGCTTGGGACAGGCCGTTGAAGATACGCAGTATTTT CAGSLGQAVEDTQYF
- TRBJ2-5 TRBV29-1 - TGCAGCGTTATAGACATACAAGAGACCCAGTACTTC CSVIDIQETQYF
few TRBJ2-1 TRBV3-1 - TGTGCCAGCAGCCAAGAACAGAGCTCCTACAATGAGCAGTTCTTC CASSQEQSSYNEQFF
- TRBJ2-6 TRBV7-3 - TGTGCCAGCAGCCTAAACACAGTCTCTGGGGCCAACGTCCTGACTTTC CASSLNTVSGANVLTF
few TRBJ2-2 TRBV29-1 TRBD2 TGCAGCGTTGAGGGACTAGCGGGGACGAACACCGGGGAGCTGTTTTTT CSVEGLAGTNTGELFF
few TRBJ2-2 TRBV10-3 TRBD1 TGTGCCATCAGTGAGCCGGACAGGGGCGATAACACCGGGGAGCTGTTTTTT CAISEPDRGDNTGELFF